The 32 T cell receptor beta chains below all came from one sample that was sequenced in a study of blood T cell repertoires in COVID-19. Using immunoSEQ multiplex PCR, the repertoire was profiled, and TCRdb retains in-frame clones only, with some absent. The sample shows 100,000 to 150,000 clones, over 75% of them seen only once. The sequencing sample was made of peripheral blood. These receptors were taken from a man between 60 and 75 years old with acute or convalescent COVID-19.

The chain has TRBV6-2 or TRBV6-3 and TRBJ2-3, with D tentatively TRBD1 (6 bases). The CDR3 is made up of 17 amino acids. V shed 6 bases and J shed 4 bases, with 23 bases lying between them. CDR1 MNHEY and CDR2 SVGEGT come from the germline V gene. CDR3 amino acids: CASSSYLQGRGADTQYF. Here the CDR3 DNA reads TGTGCCAGCAGCTCGTACTTACAGGGAAGAGGGGCAGATACGCAGTATTTT.

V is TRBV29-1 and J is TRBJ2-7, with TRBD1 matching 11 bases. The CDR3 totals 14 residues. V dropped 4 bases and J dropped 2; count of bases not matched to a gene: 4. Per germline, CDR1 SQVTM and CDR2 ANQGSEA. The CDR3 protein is CSVGPGQGAYEQYF. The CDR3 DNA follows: TGCAGCGTTGGACCGGGACAGGGGGCCTACGAGCAGTACTTC.

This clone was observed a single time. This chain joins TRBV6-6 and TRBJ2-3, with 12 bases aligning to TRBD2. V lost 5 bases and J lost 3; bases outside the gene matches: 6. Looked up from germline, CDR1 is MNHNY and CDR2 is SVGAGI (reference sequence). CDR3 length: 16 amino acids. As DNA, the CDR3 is TGTGCCAGCAGTCCACGACTAGCGGGAGAAACAGATACGCAGTATTTT. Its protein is CASSPRLAGETDTQYF.

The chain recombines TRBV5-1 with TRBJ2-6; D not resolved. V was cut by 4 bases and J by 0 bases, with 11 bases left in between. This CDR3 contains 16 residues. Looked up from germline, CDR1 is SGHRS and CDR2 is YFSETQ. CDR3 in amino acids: CASSGHIGSGANVLTF. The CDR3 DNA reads TGCGCCAGCAGCGGTCACATTGGCTCTGGGGCCAACGTCCTGACTTTC.

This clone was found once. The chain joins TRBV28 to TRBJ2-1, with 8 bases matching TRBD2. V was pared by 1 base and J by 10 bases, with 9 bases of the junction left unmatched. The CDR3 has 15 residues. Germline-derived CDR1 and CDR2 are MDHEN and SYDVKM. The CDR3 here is CASSLSLVAGREQFF. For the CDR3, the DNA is TGTGCCAGCAGTTTATCCCTGGTAGCGGGACGAGAGCAGTTCTTC.

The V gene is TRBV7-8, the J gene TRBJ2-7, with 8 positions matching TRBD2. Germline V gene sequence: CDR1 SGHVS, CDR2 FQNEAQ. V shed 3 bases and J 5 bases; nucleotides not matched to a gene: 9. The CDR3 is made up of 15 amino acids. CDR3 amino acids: CASSFGLATSNEQYF. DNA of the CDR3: TGTGCCAGCAGCTTTGGACTAGCTACGTCCAACGAGCAGTACTTC.

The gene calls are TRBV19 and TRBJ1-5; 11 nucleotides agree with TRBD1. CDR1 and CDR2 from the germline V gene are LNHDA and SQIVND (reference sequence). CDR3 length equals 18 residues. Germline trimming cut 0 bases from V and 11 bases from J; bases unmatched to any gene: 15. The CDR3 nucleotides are TGTGCCAGTAGTATAGATCCCCCCGGGACAGGGGGGAAGTGGGCCCAGCATTTT. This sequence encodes CASSIDPPGTGGKWAQHF.

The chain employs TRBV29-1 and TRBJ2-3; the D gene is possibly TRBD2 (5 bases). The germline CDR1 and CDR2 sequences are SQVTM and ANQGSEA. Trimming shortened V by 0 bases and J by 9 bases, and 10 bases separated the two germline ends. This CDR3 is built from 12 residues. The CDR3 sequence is CSVEDPGGTQYF. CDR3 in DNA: TGCAGCGTTGAAGATCCGGGCGGGACGCAGTATTTT.

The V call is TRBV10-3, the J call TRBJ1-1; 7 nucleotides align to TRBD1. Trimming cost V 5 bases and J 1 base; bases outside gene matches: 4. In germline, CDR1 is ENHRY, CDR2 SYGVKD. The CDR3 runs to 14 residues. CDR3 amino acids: CAISKTGPNTEAFF. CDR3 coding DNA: TGTGCCATCAGTAAGACAGGGCCGAACACTGAAGCTTTCTTT.

CDR3 protein: CASSPFGAGEKLFF. CDR3 coding DNA: TGTGCCAGCAGCCCATTTGGGGCGGGGGAAAAACTGTTTTTT. V and J are TRBV7-6 and TRBJ1-4; TRBD1 is a possible D gene (5 bases). The CDR3 totals 14 residues. The germline CDR1 and CDR2 sequences are SGHVS and FNYEAQ. V shed 5 bases and J shed 8 bases, with 15 bases lying between them.

The CDR3 loop is CAKRGQGDSPLHF. In DNA, the CDR3 is TGTGCCAAGAGGGGACAGGGCGATTCACCCCTCCACTTT. The genes are TRBV2 and TRBJ1-6; 9 nucleotides align to TRBD1. The V and J ends lost 10 bases and 8 bases, in that order; junction bases with no gene match: 6. This CDR3 spans 13 amino acids. CDR1 and CDR2 from the germline V gene are SNHLY and FYNNEI. Full variable domain (remainder filled in from reference TRBV2 and TRBJ1-6): EPEVTQTPSHQVTQMGQEVILRCVPISNHLYFYWYRQILGQKVEFLVSFYNNEISEKSEIFDDQFSVERPDGSNFTLKIRSTKLEDSAMYFCAKRGQGDSPLHFGNGTRLTVT.

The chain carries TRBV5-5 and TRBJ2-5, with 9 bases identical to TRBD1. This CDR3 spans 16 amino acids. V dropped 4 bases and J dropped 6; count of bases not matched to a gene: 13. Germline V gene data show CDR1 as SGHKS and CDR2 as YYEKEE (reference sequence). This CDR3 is CASSPPVLQGAKTQYF. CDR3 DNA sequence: TGTGCCAGCAGCCCCCCGGTGCTACAGGGGGCAAAGACCCAGTACTTC.

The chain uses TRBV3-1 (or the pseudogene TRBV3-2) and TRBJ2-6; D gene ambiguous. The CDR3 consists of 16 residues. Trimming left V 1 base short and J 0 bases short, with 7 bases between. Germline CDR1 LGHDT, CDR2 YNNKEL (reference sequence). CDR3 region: CASSQAPSSGANVLTF. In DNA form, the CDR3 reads TGTGCCAGCAGCCAAGCTCCCTCCTCTGGGGCCAACGTCCTGACTTTC.

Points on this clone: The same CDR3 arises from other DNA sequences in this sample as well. The CDR3 sequence is CASSRSLTDTQYF. The CDR3, as DNA: TGTGCCAGCTCAAGGAGCCTCACAGATACGCAGTATTTT. The genes are TRBV18 and TRBJ2-3; D ambiguous. V shed 5 bases and J shed 2 bases, with 8 bases lying between them. The CDR3 has 13 amino acids. Looked up from germline, CDR1 is KGHSH and CDR2 is LQKENI.

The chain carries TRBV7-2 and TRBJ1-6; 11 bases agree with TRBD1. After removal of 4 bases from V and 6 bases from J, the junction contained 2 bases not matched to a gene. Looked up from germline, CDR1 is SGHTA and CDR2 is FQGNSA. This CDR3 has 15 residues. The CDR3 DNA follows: TGTGCCAGCAGCTCGGGACAGGGGGTTAATTCACCCCTCCACTTT. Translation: CASSSGQGVNSPLHF.

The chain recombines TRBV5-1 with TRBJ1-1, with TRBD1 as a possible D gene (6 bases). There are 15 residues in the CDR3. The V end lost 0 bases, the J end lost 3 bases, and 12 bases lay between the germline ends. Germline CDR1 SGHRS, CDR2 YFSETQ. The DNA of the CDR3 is TGCGCCAGCAGCTTGGGATCCCGACAGGACACTGAAGCTTTCTTT. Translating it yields CASSLGSRQDTEAFF.

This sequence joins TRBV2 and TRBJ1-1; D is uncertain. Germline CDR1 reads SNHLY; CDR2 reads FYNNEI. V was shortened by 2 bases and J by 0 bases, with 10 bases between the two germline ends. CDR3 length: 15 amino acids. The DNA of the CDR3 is TGTGCCAGCAGTGAAATTCCGACAATGAACACTGAAGCTTTCTTT. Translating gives CASSEIPTMNTEAFF.

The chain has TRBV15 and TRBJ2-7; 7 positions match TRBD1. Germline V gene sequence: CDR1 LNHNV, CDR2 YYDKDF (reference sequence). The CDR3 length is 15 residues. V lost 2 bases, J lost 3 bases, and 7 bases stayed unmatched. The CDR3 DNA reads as TGTGCCACCAGCAGAACCTCGACAGGGAGCTACGAGCAGTACTTC. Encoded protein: CATSRTSTGSYEQYF.

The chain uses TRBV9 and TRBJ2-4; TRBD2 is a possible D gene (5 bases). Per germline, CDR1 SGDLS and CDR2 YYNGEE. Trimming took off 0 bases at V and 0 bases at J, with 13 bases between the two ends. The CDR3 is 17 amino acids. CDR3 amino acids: CASSVGERGLAKNIQYF. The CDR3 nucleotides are TGTGCCAGCAGCGTAGGGGAACGAGGGTTAGCCAAAAACATTCAGTACTTC. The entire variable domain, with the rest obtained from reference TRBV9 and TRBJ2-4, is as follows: DSGVTQTPKHLITATGQRVTLRCSPRSGDLSVYWYQQSLDQGLQFLIQYYNGEERAKGNILERFSAQQFPDLHSELNLSSLELGDSALYFCASSVGERGLAKNIQYFGAGTRLSVL.

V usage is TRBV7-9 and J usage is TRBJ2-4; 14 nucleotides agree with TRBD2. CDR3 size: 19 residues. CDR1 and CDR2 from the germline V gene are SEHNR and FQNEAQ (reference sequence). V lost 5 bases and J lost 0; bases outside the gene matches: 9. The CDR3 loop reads CASSPRLAGGLLAKNIQYF. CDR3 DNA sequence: TGTGCCAGCAGCCCCAGACTAGCGGGAGGGCTCCTAGCCAAAAACATTCAGTACTTC.

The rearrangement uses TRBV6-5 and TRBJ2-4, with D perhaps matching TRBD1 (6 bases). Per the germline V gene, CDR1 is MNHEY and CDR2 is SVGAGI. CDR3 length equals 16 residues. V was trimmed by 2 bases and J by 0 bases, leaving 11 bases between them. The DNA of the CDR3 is TGTGCCAGCAGTTACGCGAGGACAGTAGCCAAAAACATTCAGTACTTC. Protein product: CASSYARTVAKNIQYF.

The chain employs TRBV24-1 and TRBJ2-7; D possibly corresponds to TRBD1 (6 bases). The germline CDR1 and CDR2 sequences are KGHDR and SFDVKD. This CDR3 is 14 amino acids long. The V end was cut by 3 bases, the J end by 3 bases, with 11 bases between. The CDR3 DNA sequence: TGTGCCACCAGTGATCCGCGACAGGACTACGAGCAGTACTTC. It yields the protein CATSDPRQDYEQYF.

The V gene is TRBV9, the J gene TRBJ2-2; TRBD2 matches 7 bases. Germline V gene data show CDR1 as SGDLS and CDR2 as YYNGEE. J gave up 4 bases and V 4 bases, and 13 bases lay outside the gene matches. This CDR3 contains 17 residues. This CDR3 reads CASSLLGGSLGTGELFF. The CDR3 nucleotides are TGTGCCAGCAGCCTCCTCGGCGGGAGCCTCGGCACCGGGGAGCTGTTTTTT.

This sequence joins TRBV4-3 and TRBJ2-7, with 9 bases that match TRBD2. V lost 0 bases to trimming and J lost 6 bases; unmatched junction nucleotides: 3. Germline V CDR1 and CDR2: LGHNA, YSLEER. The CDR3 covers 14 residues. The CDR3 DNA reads TGCGCCAGCAGCCAAGAAGCGGGGGGTGGCGAGCAGTACTTC. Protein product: CASSQEAGGGEQYF.

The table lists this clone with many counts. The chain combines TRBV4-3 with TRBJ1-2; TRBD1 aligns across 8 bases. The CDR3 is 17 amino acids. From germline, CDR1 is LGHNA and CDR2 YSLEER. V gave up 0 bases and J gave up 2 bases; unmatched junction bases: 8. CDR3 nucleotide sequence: TGCGCCAGCAGCCAAGATCTATGGCAGGGGGCGAACTATGGCTACACCTTC. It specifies CASSQDLWQGANYGYTF.

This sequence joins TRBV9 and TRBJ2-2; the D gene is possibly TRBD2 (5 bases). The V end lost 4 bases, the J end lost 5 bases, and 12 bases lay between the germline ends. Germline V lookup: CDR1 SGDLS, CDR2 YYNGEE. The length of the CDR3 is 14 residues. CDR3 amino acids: CASSIRDWTGELFF. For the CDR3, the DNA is TGTGCCAGCAGCATCCGGGATTGGACCGGGGAGCTGTTTTTT.

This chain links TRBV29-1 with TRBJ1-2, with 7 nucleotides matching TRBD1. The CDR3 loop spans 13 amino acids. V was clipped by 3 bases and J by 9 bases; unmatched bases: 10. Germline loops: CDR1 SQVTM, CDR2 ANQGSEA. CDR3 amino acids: CSVESYRDSRYTF. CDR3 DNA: TGCAGCGTTGAGTCTTACCGGGACAGTCGCTACACCTTC.

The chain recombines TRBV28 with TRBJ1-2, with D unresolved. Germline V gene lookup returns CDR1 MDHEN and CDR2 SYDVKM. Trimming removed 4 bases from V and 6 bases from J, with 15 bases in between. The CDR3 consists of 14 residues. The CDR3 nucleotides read TGTGCCAGCAGTTCAAGGGAGAAAGAGGATGGCTACACCTTC. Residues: CASSSREKEDGYTF.

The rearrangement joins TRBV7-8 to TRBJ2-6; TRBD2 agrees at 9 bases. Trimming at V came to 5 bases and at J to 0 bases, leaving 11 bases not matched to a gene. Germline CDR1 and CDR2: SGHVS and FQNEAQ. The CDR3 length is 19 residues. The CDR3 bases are TGTGCCAGCAGCCCCGCGGGAGGGCCATTAAGCTCTGGGGCCAACGTCCTGACTTTC. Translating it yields CASSPAGGPLSSGANVLTF.

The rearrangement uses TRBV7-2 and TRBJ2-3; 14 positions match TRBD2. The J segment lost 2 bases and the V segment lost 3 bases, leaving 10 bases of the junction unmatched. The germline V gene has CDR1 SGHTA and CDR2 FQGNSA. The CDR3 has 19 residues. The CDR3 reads CASSFRWGGLAGATDTQYF. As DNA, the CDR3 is TGTGCCAGCAGCTTTAGATGGGGGGGACTAGCGGGAGCCACAGATACGCAGTATTTT.

CDR3 DNA sequence: TGTGCCAGCAGCTTAGTAGGGAGAGAGACCCAGTACTTC. As protein: CASSLVGRETQYF. The chain joins TRBV7-6 to TRBJ2-5; D is possibly TRBD2 (5 bases). Per the germline V gene, CDR1 is SGHVS and CDR2 is FNYEAQ. The length of the CDR3 is 13 residues. Trimming cost V 1 base and J 4 bases, with 7 bases left between them.

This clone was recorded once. The chain's CDR3 is CASSLIALGGNTGELFF. CDR3 in DNA: TGTGCCAGCAGCTTAATTGCTCTAGGGGGTAACACCGGGGAGCTGTTTTTT. The genes are TRBV7-3 and TRBJ2-2; D might be TRBD1 (6 bases). V lost 1 base, J lost 2 bases, and 14 bases lay in between. This CDR3 has 17 residues. Germline CDR1 SGHTA, CDR2 FQGTGA.